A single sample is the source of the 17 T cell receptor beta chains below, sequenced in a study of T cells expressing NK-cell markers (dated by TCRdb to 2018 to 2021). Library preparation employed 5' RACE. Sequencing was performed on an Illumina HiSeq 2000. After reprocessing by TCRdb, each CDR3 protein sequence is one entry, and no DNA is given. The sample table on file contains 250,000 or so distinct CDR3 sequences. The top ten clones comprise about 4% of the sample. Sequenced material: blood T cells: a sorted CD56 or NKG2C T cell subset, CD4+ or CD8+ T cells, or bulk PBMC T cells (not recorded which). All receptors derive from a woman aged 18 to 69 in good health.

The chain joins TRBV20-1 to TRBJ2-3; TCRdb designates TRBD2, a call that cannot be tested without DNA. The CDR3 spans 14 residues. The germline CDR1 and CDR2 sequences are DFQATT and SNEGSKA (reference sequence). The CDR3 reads CSASRAGRTDTQYF.

The CDR3 protein is CASSLRGPGYEQYF. The chain links TRBV6-1 to TRBJ2-7; no DNA is available, so the TRBD1 call from TCRdb remains unchecked. The CDR3 is made up of 14 amino acids. Germline V lookup: CDR1 MNHNS, CDR2 SASEGT.

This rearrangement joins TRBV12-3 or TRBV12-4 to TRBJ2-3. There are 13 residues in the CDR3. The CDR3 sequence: CASGVGSTDTQYF.

The CDR3 region is CSVDPPGADGYTF. This sequence joins TRBV29-1 and TRBJ1-2; the TCRdb call, TRBD1, lacks DNA for checking. This CDR3 comprises 13 residues. Germline V gene sequence: CDR1 SQVTM, CDR2 ANQGSEA.

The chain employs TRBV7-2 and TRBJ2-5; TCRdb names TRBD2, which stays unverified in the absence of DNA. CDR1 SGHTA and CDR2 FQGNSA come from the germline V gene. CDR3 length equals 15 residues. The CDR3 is CASSRREDSGETQYF. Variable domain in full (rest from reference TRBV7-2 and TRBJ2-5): GAGVSQSPSNKVTEKGKDVELRCDPISGHTALYWYRQSLGQGLEFLIYFQGNSAPDKSGLPSDRFSAERTGGSVSTLTIQRTQQEDSAVYLCASSRREDSGETQYFGPGTRLLVL.

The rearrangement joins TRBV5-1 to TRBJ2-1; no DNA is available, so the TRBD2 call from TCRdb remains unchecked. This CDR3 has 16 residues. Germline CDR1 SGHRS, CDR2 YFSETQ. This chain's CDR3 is CASRAIAGGNYNEQFF.

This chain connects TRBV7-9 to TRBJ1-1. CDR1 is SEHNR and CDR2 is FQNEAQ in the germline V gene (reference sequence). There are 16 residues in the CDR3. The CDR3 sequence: CASSLPTVRMNTEAFF. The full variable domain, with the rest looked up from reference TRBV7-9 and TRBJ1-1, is DTGVSQNPRHKITKRGQNVTFRCDPISEHNRLYWYRQTLGQGPEFLTYFQNEAQLEKSRLLSDRFSAERPKGSFSTLEIQRTEQGDSAMYLCASSLPTVRMNTEAFFGQGTRLTVV.

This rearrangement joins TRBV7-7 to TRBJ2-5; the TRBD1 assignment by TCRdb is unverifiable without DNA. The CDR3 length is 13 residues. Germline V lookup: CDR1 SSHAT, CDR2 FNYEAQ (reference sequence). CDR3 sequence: CASSSPGAETQYF.

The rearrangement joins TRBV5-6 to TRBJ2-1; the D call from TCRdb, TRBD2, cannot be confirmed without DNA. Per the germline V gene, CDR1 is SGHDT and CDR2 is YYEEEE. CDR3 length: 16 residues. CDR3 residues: CASSSRTSGRDNEQFF. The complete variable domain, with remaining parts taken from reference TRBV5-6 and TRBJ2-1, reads DAGVTQSPTHLIKTRGQQVTLRCSPKSGHDTVSWYQQALGQGPQFIFQYYEEEERQRGNFPDRFSGHQFPNYSSELNVNALLLGDSALYLCASSSRTSGRDNEQFFGPGTRLTVL.

This CDR3 is CASSLGLAGVREQYF. This chain uses TRBV7-8 with TRBJ2-7; there is no DNA to check the TCRdb D call of TRBD2. Germline lookup yields CDR1 SGHVS and CDR2 FQNEAQ. The CDR3 extends over 15 amino acids.

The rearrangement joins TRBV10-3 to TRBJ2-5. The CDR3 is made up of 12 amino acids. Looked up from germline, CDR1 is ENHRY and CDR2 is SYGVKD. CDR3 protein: CAISAVQETQYF.

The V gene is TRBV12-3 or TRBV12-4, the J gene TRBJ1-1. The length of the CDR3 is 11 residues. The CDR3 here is CASSFNTEAFF.

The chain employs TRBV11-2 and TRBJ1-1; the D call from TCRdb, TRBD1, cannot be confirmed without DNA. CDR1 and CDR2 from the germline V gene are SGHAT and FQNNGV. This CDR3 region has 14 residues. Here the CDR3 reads CASSLTGLSTEAFF.

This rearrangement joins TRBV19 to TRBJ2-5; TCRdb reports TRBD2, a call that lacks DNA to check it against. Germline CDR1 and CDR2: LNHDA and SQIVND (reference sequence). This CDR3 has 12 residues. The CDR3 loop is CASGLLGGAQYF.

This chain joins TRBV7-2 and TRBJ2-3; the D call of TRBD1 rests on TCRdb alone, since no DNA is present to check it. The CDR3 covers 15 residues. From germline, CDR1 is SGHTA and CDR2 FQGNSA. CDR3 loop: CASSPGGLFTDTQYF.

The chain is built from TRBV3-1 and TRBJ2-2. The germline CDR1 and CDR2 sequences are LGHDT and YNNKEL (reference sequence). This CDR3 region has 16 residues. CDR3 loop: CASSQVRNRNTGELFF.

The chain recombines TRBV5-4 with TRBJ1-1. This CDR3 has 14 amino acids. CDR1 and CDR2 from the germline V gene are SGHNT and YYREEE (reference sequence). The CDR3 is CASRRVGGDTEAFF. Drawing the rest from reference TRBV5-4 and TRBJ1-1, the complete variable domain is ETGVTQSPTHLIKTRGQQVTLRCSSQSGHNTVSWYQQALGQGPQFIFQYYREEENGRGNFPPRFSGLQFPNYSSELNVNALELDDSALYLCASRRVGGDTEAFFGQGTRLTVV.